The 6 T cell receptor beta chains reported below all come from one sample, sequenced in a study of blood T cells in healthy people across ages. A second PCR, run for roughly 7 to 12 cycles, used a sample-barcoded 5' primer plus a J-beta primer mix. One entry per CDR3 protein, called by TCRdb with MiXCR from the 5' RACE reads. The sample shows roughly 680,000 distinct CDR3 sequences, around 45% of them seen only once. Sequenced input: blood. These receptor sequences come from a woman in her sixties in good health.

CDR3 sequence: CASSQVSQGAADTQYF. DNA for the CDR3: TGTGCCAGCAGCCAAGTAAGCCAGGGGGCTGCAGATACGCAGTATTTT. The chain recombines TRBV4-2 with TRBJ2-3; 8 positions agree with TRBD1. Losses at the gene ends were 1 base for V and 4 bases for J; bases not matched to a gene: 7. This CDR3 spans 16 amino acids. Germline CDR1 LGHNA, CDR2 YNFKEQ.

This chain links TRBV3-1 with TRBJ1-4; D gene ambiguous. The CDR3 is made up of 14 amino acids. Germline V gene sequence: CDR1 LGHDT, CDR2 YNNKEL (reference sequence). With 0 bases removed from V and 8 bases from J, the gap between germline ends came to 10 bases. DNA for the CDR3: TGTGCCAGCAGCCAAGACTTAAGGGAGGAAAAACTGTTTTTT. Its translation: CASSQDLREEKLFF.

The rearrangement joins TRBV10-3 to TRBJ2-1; TRBD1 matches 8 bases. This CDR3 comprises 14 residues. V was pared by 10 bases and J by 5 bases, with 10 bases of the junction left unmatched. The germline V gene has CDR1 ENHRY and CDR2 SYGVKD. DNA for the CDR3: TGTGCCACCGGGGGACAGGTCCTAAACAATGAGCAGTTCTTC. This sequence encodes CATGGQVLNNEQFF.

This clonotype was seen a few times. This chain connects TRBV18 to TRBJ1-2; D possibly corresponds to TRBD1 (5 bases). Germline-derived CDR1 and CDR2 are KGHSH and LQKENI. V gave up 2 bases and J gave up 3 bases, with 10 bases separating them. This CDR3 spans 14 amino acids. The CDR3: CASSPADSYYGYTF. The CDR3 DNA sequence: TGTGCCAGCTCACCAGCCGACAGCTACTATGGCTACACCTTC. Based on the CDR3 plus reference TRBV18 and TRBJ1-2, the full variable domain is NAGVMQNPRHLVRRRGQEARLRCSPMKGHSHVYWYRQLPEEGLKFMVYLQKENIIDESGMPKERFSAEFPKEGPSILRIQQVVRGDSAAYFCASSPADSYYGYTFGSGTRLTVV.

Only a few counts were recorded for this clonotype. The V and J genes are TRBV21-1 and TRBJ2-7; the table's D gene call, TRBD2, was not cross checked with the DNA. TRBV21-1 has pseudogene status. This CDR3 contains 16 residues. In nucleotides, the CDR3 is TGTGCCAGCAGCAAAGGGGTGGGACTGACTACCTACGAGCAGTACTTC. Its protein product is CASSKGVGLTTYEQYF.

The chain links TRBV20-1 to TRBJ2-3; D perhaps matches TRBD2 (6 bases). The germline CDR1 and CDR2 sequences are DFQATT and SNEGSKA (reference sequence). This CDR3 contains 16 residues. V was trimmed by 0 bases and J by 1 base, leaving 14 bases between them. This CDR3 is CSARDPKAGRTDTQYF. The CDR3 DNA sequence: TGCAGTGCTAGAGATCCCAAGGCGGGACGCACAGATACGCAGTATTTT.